Detailed here is one T cell receptor (beta chain). Antigen specificity is unknown. For TCRbeta, the library was prepared with unique molecular identifiers. TCRdb redid the calling of the PCR reads with MiXCR, one entry per CDR3 protein. The table records 70,000 to 95,000 distinct CDR3 sequences, roughly a sixth of them present only once. This specimen belongs to a study of T-cell reconstitution after alpha-beta-depleted transplantation in children. V shed 4 bases and J shed 2 bases, with 13 bases lying between them. Germline CDR1 is SGHRS and CDR2 is YFSETQ. The CDR3 loop spans 14 amino acids. Whole-study findings and limits: From newly produced T cells came most of the T-cell counts and diversity one year after transplant. There were some patients whose high TCRbeta diversity at day 60 came from surviving recipient T cells and thymic progenitors. Alpha-beta T cells about two months after transplant reportedly derived from several hundred expanded graft clones.

Sequencing used PBMCs, mostly from graft donor cells, obtained 180 days after TCRalphabeta/CD19-depleted stem cell transplant. This chain links TRBV5-1 with TRBJ2-7; TRBD2 is a possible D gene (5 bases). This TCR came from a male patient aged 2-10 years who had a stem cell transplant for acute lymphoblastic leukemia, so the T cells may come from the graft donor. CDR3 coding DNA: TGCGCCAGCAGCGATGAGGGATCCCCCTACGAGCAGTACTTC. Its protein product is CASSDEGSPYEQYF.